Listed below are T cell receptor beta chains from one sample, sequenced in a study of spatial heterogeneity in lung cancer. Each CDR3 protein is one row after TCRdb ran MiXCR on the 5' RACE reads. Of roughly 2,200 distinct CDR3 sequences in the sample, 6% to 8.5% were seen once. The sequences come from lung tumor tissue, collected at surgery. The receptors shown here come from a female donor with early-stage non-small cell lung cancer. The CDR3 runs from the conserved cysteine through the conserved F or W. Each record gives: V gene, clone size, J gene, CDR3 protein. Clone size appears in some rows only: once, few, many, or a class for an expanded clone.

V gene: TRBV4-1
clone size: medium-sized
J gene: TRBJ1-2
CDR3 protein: CASSLSEAESDYTF

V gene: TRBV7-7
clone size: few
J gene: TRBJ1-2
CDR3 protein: CASTSTVRVPNYGYTF

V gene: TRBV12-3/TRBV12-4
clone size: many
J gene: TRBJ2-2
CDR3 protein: CASRPSGRGTGELFF

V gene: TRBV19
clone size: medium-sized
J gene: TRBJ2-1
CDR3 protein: CASSIRDGDNEQFF

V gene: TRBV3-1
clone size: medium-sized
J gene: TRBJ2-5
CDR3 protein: CASSQLFLAGSGETQYF

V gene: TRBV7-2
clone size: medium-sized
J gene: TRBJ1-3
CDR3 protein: CASSSGQGRAGANTIYF

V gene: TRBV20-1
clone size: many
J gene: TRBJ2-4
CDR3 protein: CSVSESLTSGRALAKNIQYF

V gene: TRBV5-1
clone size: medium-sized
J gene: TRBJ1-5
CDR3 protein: CASSLAGDQPQHF

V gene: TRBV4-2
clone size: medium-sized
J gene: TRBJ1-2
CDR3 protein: CASSLDGYGYTF

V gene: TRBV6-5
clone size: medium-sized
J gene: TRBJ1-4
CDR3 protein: CASSYGRTATEEKLFF

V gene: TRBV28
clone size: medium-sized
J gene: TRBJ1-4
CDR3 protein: CASSFGSATNEKLFF

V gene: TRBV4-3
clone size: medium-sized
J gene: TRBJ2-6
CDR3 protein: CASSLNRGGGANVLTF

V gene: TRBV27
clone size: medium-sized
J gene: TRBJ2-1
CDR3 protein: CASSGRTGLSNEQFF

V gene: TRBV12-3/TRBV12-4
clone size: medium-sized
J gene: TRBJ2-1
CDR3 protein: CASSLGGWVEELVKEANEQFF

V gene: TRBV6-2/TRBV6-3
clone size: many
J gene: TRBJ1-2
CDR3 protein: CASSYIRTGYTF

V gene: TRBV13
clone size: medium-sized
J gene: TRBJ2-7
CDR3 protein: CASSLGAGAVHEQYF

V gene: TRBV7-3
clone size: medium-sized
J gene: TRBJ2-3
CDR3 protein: CASSRGQSTDTQYF

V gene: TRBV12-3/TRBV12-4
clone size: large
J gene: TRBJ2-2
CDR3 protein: CASRPGTSGFRELFF

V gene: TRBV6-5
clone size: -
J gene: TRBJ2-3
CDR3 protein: CASSRGLAGIQGGPRDTQYF

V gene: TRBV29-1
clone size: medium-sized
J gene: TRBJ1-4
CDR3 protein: CSALLPLTNEKLFF

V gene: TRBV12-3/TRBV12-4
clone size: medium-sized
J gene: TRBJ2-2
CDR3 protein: CASSFSSGPNTGELFF

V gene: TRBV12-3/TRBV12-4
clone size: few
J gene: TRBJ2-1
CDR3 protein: CASSLNQLVRNEQFF

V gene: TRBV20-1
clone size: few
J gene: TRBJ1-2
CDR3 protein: CSARDHGGPNYGYTF

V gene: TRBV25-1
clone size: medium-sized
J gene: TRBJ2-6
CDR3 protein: CASSEQGAGANVLTF

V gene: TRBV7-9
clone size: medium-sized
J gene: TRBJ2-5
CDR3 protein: CASSFSGSTGGLYF